This T cell receptor (beta chain) was sequenced in a study of blood T cells in healthy people across ages. General study results and limits: In these data, TCR beta diversity tracked strongly with naive T cell percentage.

PCR was performed a second time for roughly 7 to 11 cycles using a sample-barcoded 5' primer and a J-beta primer mix. All cDNA molecules were each tagged by a template-switch adaptor with 12 random nucleotides. TCRdb independently ran MiXCR on the 5' RACE reads; one entry per CDR3 protein. The sample gives fewer than 1 million distinct CDR3 sequences, 40% to 50% of which show up once; around 21% is in the top ten. The CDR3 has 14 amino acids. Trimming pared 3 bases from V and 8 bases from J, leaving 14 bases between. Per the germline V gene, CDR1 is MGHRA and CDR2 is YSYEKL. This clonotype was seen a handful of times. Antigen: not known.

The sequence was obtained from a man in his 60s in good health. This chain uses TRBV4-1 with TRBJ2-1; D is unresolved. The sequencing sample was made of blood. The CDR3 region is CASSQVRYFDEQFF. CDR3 sequence (DNA): TGCGCCAGCAGCCAGGTCCGTTATTTTGATGAGCAGTTCTTC.